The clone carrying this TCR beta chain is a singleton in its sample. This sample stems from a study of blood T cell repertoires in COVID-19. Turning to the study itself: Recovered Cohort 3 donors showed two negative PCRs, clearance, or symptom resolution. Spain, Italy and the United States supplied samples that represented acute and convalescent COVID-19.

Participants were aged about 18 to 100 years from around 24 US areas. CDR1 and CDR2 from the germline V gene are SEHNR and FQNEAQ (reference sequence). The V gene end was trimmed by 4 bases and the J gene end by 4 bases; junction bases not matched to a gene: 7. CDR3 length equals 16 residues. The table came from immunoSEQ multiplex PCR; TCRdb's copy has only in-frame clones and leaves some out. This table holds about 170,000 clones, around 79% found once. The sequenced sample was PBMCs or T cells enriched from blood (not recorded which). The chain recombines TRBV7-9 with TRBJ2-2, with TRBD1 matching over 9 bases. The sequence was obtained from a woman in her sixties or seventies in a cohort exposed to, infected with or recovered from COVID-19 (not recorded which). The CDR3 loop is CASSYRGQGLTGELFF. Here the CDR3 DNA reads TGTGCCAGCAGCTATAGGGGACAGGGACTCACCGGGGAGCTGTTTTTT.